The text below deals with one T cell receptor beta chain. These data originate in a study of blood T cell repertoires in COVID-19. Repertoires were generated with immunoSEQ multiplex PCR, while TCRdb's copy carries only in-frame clones and drops some. The top ten hold about 6.3% of the sample, which has about 340,000 clones, about 89% seen once. This TCR was sampled from a woman between 50 and 59 years old with COVID-19, enrolled during active disease. Sequencing input: peripheral blood.

CDR3: CASSPLRGETQYF. The CDR3 DNA is TGCGCCAGCAGCCCACTTCGGGGGGAGACCCAGTACTTC. The chain is built from TRBV5-1 and TRBJ2-5; D is possibly TRBD2 (6 bases). The germline V gene has CDR1 SGHRS and CDR2 YFSETQ. The CDR3 spans 13 residues. Trimming removed 4 bases from V and 5 bases from J, with 12 bases in between. Full variable domain (remainder filled in from reference TRBV5-1 and TRBJ2-5): KAGVTQTPRYLIKTRGQQVTLSCSPISGHRSVSWYQQTPGQGLQFLFEYFSETQRNKGNFPGRFSGRQFSNSRSEMNVSTLELGDSALYLCASSPLRGETQYFGPGTRLLVL.